Listed below are T cell receptor beta chains from one sample, sequenced in a study of beta chain features in type 1 diabetes. TCRdb's copy holds only in-frame clones and misses some; the assay was immunoSEQ multiplex PCR. The sample contains 160,000 or so clones, 9% to 10% of which appear only once. The material sequenced was central memory CD4+ T cells from blood. All receptors derive from a woman in her twenties or thirties with type 1 diabetes. Each CDR3 is given with its conserved first and last residue. A D gene is named only where the DNA matches it firmly. The size field is filled for only some rows; it gives once, few, many or a size class.

J gene: TRBJ2-1; clone size: few; D gene: TRBD2; V gene: TRBV18; CDR3 DNA: TGTGCCAGCTCACCACAGCTTACTAGCGGGCCCCTCGGGGAGCAGTTCTTC; CDR3 protein: CASSPQLTSGPLGEQFF
J gene: TRBJ2-1; clone size: few; D gene: .; V gene: TRBV28; CDR3 DNA: TGTGCCAGCAGTTTCGACATACGGACAAACAATGAGCAGTTCTTC; CDR3 protein: CASSFDIRTNNEQFF
J gene: TRBJ2-1; clone size: .; D gene: .; V gene: TRBV15; CDR3 DNA: TGTGCCACCAGCAGAGATCCTGGGGCCAATGAGCAGTTCTTC; CDR3 protein: CATSRDPGANEQFF
J gene: TRBJ2-3; clone size: once; D gene: .; V gene: TRBV4-2; CDR3 DNA: TGTGCCAGCAGCTATAGCCGTAGGGAGGATACGCAGTATTTT; CDR3 protein: CASSYSRREDTQYF
J gene: TRBJ2-1; clone size: few; D gene: .; V gene: TRBV11-2; CDR3 DNA: TGTGCCAGCAGCTTAGTACAGCGGGCAGAATACAATGAGCAGTTCTTC; CDR3 protein: CASSLVQRAEYNEQFF
J gene: TRBJ1-1; clone size: .; D gene: .; V gene: TRBV6-5; CDR3 DNA: TGTGCCAGCAGTTACTCGGTAGGCGGCCGCGAAGCTTTCTTT; CDR3 protein: CASSYSVGGREAFF
J gene: TRBJ1-5; clone size: few; D gene: TRBD1; V gene: TRBV6-5; CDR3 DNA: TGTGCCAGCAGACGCGGACAGGGGAGGCAGCCCCAGCATTTT; CDR3 protein: CASRRGQGRQPQHF
J gene: TRBJ2-5; clone size: .; D gene: .; V gene: TRBV29-1; CDR3 DNA: TGCAGCGTTGAATTAGCGGTTCAAGAGACCCAGTACTTC; CDR3 protein: CSVELAVQETQYF
J gene: TRBJ2-3; clone size: .; D gene: TRBD2; V gene: TRBV18; CDR3 DNA: TGTGCCAGCGGGACTAGCTTAGGCACAGATACGCAGTATTTT; CDR3 protein: CASGTSLGTDTQYF
J gene: TRBJ1-1; clone size: .; D gene: .; V gene: TRBV5-1; CDR3 DNA: TGCGCCAGCAGCTTGGGACAGACTAGCGGTGAAGCTTTCTTT; CDR3 protein: CASSLGQTSGEAFF
J gene: TRBJ1-1; clone size: .; D gene: .; V gene: TRBV15; CDR3 DNA: TGTGCCACCAGCAGCCTTAACACTGAAGCTTTCTTT; CDR3 protein: CATSSLNTEAFF
J gene: TRBJ1-2; clone size: few; D gene: TRBD1; V gene: TRBV7-3; CDR3 DNA: TGTGCCAGCAGCTTAACCCGGGACAGGGGGCAAGGCTACACCTTC; CDR3 protein: CASSLTRDRGQGYTF
J gene: TRBJ2-2; clone size: .; D gene: TRBD2; V gene: TRBV7-8; CDR3 DNA: TGTGCCAGCGGGGCGGGAGGAAATACCGGGGAGCTGTTTTTT; CDR3 protein: CASGAGGNTGELFF
J gene: TRBJ2-1; clone size: .; D gene: TRBD2; V gene: TRBV7-6; CDR3 DNA: TGTGCCAGCACCGTTGTTAGCGGGAGCTCTTACAATGAGCAGTTCTTC; CDR3 protein: CASTVVSGSSYNEQFF
J gene: TRBJ1-2; clone size: few; D gene: .; V gene: TRBV7-9; CDR3 DNA: TGTGCCAGCAGCTTAGGGAGGGATGGCTACACCTTC; CDR3 protein: CASSLGRDGYTF
J gene: TRBJ2-2; clone size: .; D gene: TRBD2; V gene: TRBV7-7; CDR3 DNA: TGTGCTAGCAGCTATGGACTAGCGGGAGAGACCGGGGAGCTGTTTTTT; CDR3 protein: CASSYGLAGETGELFF
J gene: TRBJ2-3; clone size: few; D gene: .; V gene: TRBV4-2; CDR3 DNA: TGTGCCAGCAGCCTCGGGACTTCCTCCACAGATACGCAGTATTTT; CDR3 protein: CASSLGTSSTDTQYF
J gene: TRBJ2-3; clone size: .; D gene: TRBD2; V gene: TRBV4-2; CDR3 DNA: TGTGCCAGCAGCCAGTCCACTAGCGGACATATCACAGATACGCAGTATTTT; CDR3 protein: CASSQSTSGHITDTQYF
J gene: TRBJ1-5; clone size: .; D gene: .; V gene: TRBV16; CDR3 DNA: TGTGCCAGCAGCCAATTGGTAGGGCGGGTGAGAAATAGCAATCAGCCCCAGCATTTT; CDR3 protein: CASSQLVGRVRNSNQPQHF
J gene: TRBJ1-4; clone size: .; D gene: .; V gene: TRBV5-4; CDR3 DNA: TGTGCCAGCAGCTTGCCGGAGTCTAATGAAAAACTGTTTTTT; CDR3 protein: CASSLPESNEKLFF
J gene: TRBJ2-3; clone size: few; D gene: TRBD2; V gene: TRBV10-3; CDR3 DNA: TGTGCCATCAGTTATAGCGGGAGCACAGATACGCAGTATTTT; CDR3 protein: CAISYSGSTDTQYF
J gene: TRBJ2-2; clone size: few; D gene: .; V gene: TRBV2; CDR3 DNA: TGTGCCAGCAGCACAGGACGGAACACCGGGGAGCTGTTTTTT; CDR3 protein: CASSTGRNTGELFF
J gene: TRBJ2-7; clone size: .; D gene: TRBD1; V gene: TRBV30; CDR3 DNA: TGTGCCTGGAAAGGACAGGGCACGTCCGGCGAGCAGTACTTC; CDR3 protein: CAWKGQGTSGEQYF
J gene: TRBJ2-3; clone size: .; D gene: TRBD2; V gene: TRBV9; CDR3 DNA: TGTGCCAGCAGCGTAGGTCCTAGCGGGATTCAAGATACGCAGTATTTT; CDR3 protein: CASSVGPSGIQDTQYF
J gene: TRBJ2-1; clone size: few; D gene: .; V gene: TRBV25-1; CDR3 DNA: TGTGCCAGCAGTGCTCTTCATGAGCAGTTCTTC; CDR3 protein: CASSALHEQFF
J gene: TRBJ1-5; clone size: .; D gene: TRBD1; V gene: TRBV5-5; CDR3 DNA: TGTGCCAGCAGCTTCGAGGGGGCGGAACAGCCCCAGCATTTT; CDR3 protein: CASSFEGAEQPQHF
J gene: TRBJ2-1; clone size: .; D gene: .; V gene: TRBV18; CDR3 DNA: TGTGCCAGCTCGCTTCTCGGGAATGAGCAGTTCTTC; CDR3 protein: CASSLLGNEQFF
J gene: TRBJ2-7; clone size: .; D gene: TRBD1; V gene: TRBV7-9; CDR3 DNA: TGTGCCAGCAGCCGCTGGCAGGGGACAGGGTCCTACGAGCAGTACTTC; CDR3 protein: CASSRWQGTGSYEQYF
J gene: TRBJ1-2; clone size: .; D gene: TRBD1; V gene: TRBV9; CDR3 DNA: TGTGCCAGCAGCGTAGGCGGGGACAGCGGCCATGGCTACACCTTC; CDR3 protein: CASSVGGDSGHGYTF
J gene: TRBJ2-6; clone size: few; D gene: .; V gene: TRBV27; CDR3 DNA: TGTGCCAGCGGCCTGATCTCTGGGGCCAACGTCCTGACTTTC; CDR3 protein: CASGLISGANVLTF
J gene: TRBJ2-7; clone size: few; D gene: .; V gene: TRBV7-2; CDR3 DNA: TGTGCCAGCAGCTTACAGGGTGTGACCTACGAGCAGTACTTC; CDR3 protein: CASSLQGVTYEQYF
J gene: TRBJ2-7; clone size: few; D gene: .; V gene: TRBV11-3; CDR3 DNA: TGTGCCAGCAGCTTACGCTCCTACGAGCAGTACTTC; CDR3 protein: CASSLRSYEQYF
J gene: TRBJ2-7; clone size: .; D gene: TRBD2; V gene: TRBV19; CDR3 DNA: TGTGCCAGTAGTATAAGCGGGGATCTCTACTCCTACGAGCAGTACTTC; CDR3 protein: CASSISGDLYSYEQYF
J gene: TRBJ1-2; clone size: .; D gene: .; V gene: TRBV2; CDR3 DNA: TGTGCCAGCAGTGGTACCAGGGCGAACTATGGCTACACCTTC; CDR3 protein: CASSGTRANYGYTF
J gene: TRBJ2-7; clone size: .; D gene: .; V gene: TRBV6-5; CDR3 DNA: TGTGCCAGCAGTTCCGATCCCTACGAGCAGTACTTC; CDR3 protein: CASSSDPYEQYF
J gene: TRBJ2-7; clone size: .; D gene: .; V gene: TRBV28; CDR3 DNA: TGTGCCAGCAGTTTAGGACAGTCTCCGTACGAGCAGTACTTC; CDR3 protein: CASSLGQSPYEQYF
J gene: TRBJ2-7; clone size: few; D gene: TRBD1; V gene: TRBV29-1; CDR3 DNA: TGCAGCGCCCAGGGACAGGGGTTCTACGAGCAGTACTTC; CDR3 protein: CSAQGQGFYEQYF
J gene: TRBJ2-2; clone size: many; D gene: .; V gene: TRBV29-1; CDR3 DNA: TGCAGCGTTGAAGAAGGCGGCACCGGGGAGCTGTTTTTT; CDR3 protein: CSVEEGGTGELFF
J gene: TRBJ1-5; clone size: few; D gene: TRBD1; V gene: TRBV27; CDR3 DNA: TGTGCCAGCAGTCGAAAACAGGGGGTTAGCAATCAGCCCCAGCATTTT; CDR3 protein: CASSRKQGVSNQPQHF
J gene: TRBJ2-3; clone size: few; D gene: .; V gene: TRBV5-1; CDR3 DNA: TGCGCCAGCAGCTTGGCGCCCTCCAGGGTCGATACGCAGTATTTT; CDR3 protein: CASSLAPSRVDTQYF
J gene: TRBJ2-5; clone size: few; D gene: TRBD2; V gene: TRBV30; CDR3 DNA: TGTGCCTGGAGTCCGAGCGGGAGGGCCTTGGAGACCCAGTACTTC; CDR3 protein: CAWSPSGRALETQYF
J gene: TRBJ2-1; clone size: few; D gene: TRBD2; V gene: TRBV29-1; CDR3 DNA: TGCAGCTATATAGCGGGAGTCAATGAGCAGTTCTTC; CDR3 protein: CSYIAGVNEQFF